This T cell receptor beta chain was captured in a study of prognosis after radiotherapy for stage I lung cancer. In the study overall: There were no patients who received concurrent therapy with stereotactic body radiotherapy. Study-wide results and limits: Post-treatment Shannon entropy following stereotactic body radiation therapy was lower among patients who developed distant metastases.

With two-round multiplex PCR, TCR beta CDR3 sequences were amplified from genomic DNA. Primers were specific to each TRBV and TRBJ gene in first-round PCR. TCRdb analysed the multiplex PCR reads with MiXCR anew, one entry per CDR3 protein. The table includes about 31,000 distinct CDR3 sequences, about 40% detected once. Many counts were recorded for this clonotype. Its antigen is not identified. After removal of 11 bases from V and 3 bases from J, the junction contained 8 bases not matched to a gene. The germline V gene has CDR1 ENHRY and CDR2 SYGVKD. The CDR3 totals 13 residues. This chain joins TRBV10-3 and TRBJ2-5; TRBD1 matches at 8 bases. This TCR derives from a donor aged 50 or older with non-small cell lung cancer. Source: PBMCs, taken before or after stereotactic body radiation therapy (not recorded which). The CDR3 DNA reads as TGTGCCTCAGGACAGGGTGAAGAAGAGACCCAGTACTTC. This translates into CASGQGEEETQYF.